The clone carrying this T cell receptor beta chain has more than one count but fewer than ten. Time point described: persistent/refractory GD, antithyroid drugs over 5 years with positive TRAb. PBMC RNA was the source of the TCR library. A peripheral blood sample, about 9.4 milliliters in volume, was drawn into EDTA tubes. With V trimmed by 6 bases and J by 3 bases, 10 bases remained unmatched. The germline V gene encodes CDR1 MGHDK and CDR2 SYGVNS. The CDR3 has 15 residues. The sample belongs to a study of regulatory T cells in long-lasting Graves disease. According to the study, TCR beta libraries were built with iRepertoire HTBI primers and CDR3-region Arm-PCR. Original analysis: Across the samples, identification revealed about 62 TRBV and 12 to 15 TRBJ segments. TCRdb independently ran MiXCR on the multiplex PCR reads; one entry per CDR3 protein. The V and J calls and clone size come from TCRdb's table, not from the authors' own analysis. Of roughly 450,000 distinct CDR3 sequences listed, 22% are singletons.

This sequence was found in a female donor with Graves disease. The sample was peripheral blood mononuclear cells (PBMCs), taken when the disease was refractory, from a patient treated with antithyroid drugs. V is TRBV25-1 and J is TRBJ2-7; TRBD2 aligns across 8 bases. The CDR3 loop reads CASSPVIAGFYEQYF. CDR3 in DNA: TGTGCCAGCAGCCCAGTGATAGCGGGATTCTACGAGCAGTACTTC.